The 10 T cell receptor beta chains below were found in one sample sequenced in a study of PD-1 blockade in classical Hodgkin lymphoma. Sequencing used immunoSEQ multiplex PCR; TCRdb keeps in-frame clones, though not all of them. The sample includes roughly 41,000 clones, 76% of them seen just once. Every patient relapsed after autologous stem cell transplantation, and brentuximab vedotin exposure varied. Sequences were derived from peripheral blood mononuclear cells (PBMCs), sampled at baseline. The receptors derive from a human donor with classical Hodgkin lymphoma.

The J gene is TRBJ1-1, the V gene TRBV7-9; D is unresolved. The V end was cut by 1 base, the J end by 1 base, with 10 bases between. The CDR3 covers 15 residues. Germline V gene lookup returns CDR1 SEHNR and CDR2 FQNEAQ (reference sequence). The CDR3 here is CASSLGLGENTEAFF. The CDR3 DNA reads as TGTGCCAGCAGCTTAGGTCTGGGAGAGAACACTGAAGCTTTCTTT.

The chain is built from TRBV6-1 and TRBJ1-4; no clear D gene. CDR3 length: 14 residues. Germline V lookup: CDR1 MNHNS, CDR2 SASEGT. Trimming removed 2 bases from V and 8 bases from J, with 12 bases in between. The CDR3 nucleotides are TGTGCCAGCAGTGAATTGGGTCTAGGGGAAAAACTGTTTTTT. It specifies CASSELGLGEKLFF.

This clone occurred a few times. CDR3 loop: CSVVWGPTEAFF. Written as DNA, the CDR3 is TGCAGCGTTGTTTGGGGTCCCACTGAAGCTTTCTTT. The rearrangement joins TRBV29-1 to TRBJ1-1; unclear D gene. Germline V gene lookup returns CDR1 SQVTM and CDR2 ANQGSEA. The V end lost 4 bases, the J end lost 4 bases, and 10 bases lay between the germline ends. The length of the CDR3 is 12 residues.

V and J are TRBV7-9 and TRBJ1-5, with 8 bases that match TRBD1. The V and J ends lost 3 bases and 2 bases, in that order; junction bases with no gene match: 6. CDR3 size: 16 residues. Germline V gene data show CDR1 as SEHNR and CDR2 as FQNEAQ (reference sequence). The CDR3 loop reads CASSFGQGERNQPQHF. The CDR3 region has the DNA TGTGCCAGCAGCTTTGGACAGGGTGAACGCAATCAGCCCCAGCATTTT.

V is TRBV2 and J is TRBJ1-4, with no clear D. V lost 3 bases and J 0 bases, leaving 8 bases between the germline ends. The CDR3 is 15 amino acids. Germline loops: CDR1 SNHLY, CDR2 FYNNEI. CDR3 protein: CASSEFGSTNEKLFF. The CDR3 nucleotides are TGTGCCAGCAGTGAGTTCGGTTCAACTAATGAAAAACTGTTTTTT.

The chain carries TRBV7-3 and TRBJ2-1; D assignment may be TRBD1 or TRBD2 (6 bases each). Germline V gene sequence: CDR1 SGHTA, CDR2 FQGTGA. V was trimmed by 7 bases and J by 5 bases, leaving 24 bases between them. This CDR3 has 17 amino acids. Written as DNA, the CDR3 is TGTGCCAGCACCCTGGACAGCCCGGGACTGGTAAACAATGAGCAGTTCTTC. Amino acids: CASTLDSPGLVNNEQFF.

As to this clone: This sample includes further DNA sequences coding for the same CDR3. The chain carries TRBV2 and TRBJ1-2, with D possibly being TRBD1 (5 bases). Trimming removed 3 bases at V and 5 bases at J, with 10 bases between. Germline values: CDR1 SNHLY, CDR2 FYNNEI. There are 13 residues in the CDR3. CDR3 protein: CASSERQGYGYTF. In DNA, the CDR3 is TGTGCCAGCAGTGAGCGGCAGGGATATGGCTACACCTTC.

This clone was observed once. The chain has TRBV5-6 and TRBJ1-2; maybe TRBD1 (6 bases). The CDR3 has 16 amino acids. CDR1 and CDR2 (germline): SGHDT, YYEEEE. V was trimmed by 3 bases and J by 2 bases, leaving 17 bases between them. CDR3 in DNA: TGTGCCAGCAGCTCGATGCAGGGGCAACAGAACTATGGCTACACCTTC. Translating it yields CASSSMQGQQNYGYTF.

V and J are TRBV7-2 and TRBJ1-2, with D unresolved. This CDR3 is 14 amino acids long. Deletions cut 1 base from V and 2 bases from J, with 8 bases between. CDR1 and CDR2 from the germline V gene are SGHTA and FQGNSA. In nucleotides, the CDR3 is TGTGCCAGCAGCTTAGGTGGGAACAACTATGGCTACACCTTC. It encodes CASSLGGNNYGYTF.

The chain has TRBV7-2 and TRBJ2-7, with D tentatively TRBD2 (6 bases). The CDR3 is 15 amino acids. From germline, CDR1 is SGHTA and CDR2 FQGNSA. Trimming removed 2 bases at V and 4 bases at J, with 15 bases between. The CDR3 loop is CASSLRGSPPYEQYF. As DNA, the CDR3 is TGTGCCAGCAGCTTACGGGGGAGCCCACCTTACGAGCAGTACTTC.